This T cell receptor beta chain was sequenced during a study of shared clonotypes between healthy human individuals. TCRdb's copy holds only in-frame clones and misses some; the assay was immunoSEQ multiplex PCR. The sample has around 2,000,000 clones; 95% are singletons. Trimming left V 1 base short and J 2 bases short, with 9 bases between. Per the germline V gene, CDR1 is SGHVS and CDR2 is FQNEAQ. The CDR3 is made up of 15 amino acids. The receptor comes from a man aged 18-30 years in good health. Material: naive CD4+ T cells sorted from blood. Subset denoted: CD45RA+ positively selected. V usage is TRBV7-8 and J usage is TRBJ1-5; D is undetermined. The CDR3 protein is CASSLGPTGNQPQHF. The CDR3 DNA is TGTGCCAGCAGCTTAGGCCCAACCGGCAATCAGCCCCAGCATTTT.